This T cell receptor beta chain was obtained from a study of T cells in tuberculosis. Study at large: A South African cohort included IGRA-negative adolescents, latently infected IGRA-positive adolescents and adults with active tuberculosis.

With regard to this clone: Its antigen remains unidentified.

This table comes from immunoSEQ multiplex PCR, and its TCRdb copy is limited to in-frame clones, with some not included. The table includes roughly 34,000 clones, approximately 90% detected once. Noted time point: new active TB diagnosis, blood taken before or within 7 days of starting treatment. Each donor contributed 90,000 to 100,000 T cells on average, unsorted. The study, taken as a whole, reports: A GMM-specific repertoire classifier reached 85% to 90% accuracy, AUROC approximately 0.9. Active tuberculosis alpha repertoires lay closer to GMM-specific TCRs than controls'.

Trimming stripped 3 bases from V and 1 base from J, with 10 bases between. The CDR3 sequence is 14 residues long. Germline V gene data show CDR1 as SGHRS and CDR2 as YFSETQ. The sequencing here drew on PBMCs, taken at tuberculosis diagnosis. The source is an adult with tuberculosis. The genes are TRBV5-1 and TRBJ1-1, with D perhaps TRBD1 (5 bases). In nucleotides, the CDR3 is TGCGCCAGCAGCTCGACCCAGGGGAACACTGAAGCTTTCTTT. Translation: CASSSTQGNTEAFF.